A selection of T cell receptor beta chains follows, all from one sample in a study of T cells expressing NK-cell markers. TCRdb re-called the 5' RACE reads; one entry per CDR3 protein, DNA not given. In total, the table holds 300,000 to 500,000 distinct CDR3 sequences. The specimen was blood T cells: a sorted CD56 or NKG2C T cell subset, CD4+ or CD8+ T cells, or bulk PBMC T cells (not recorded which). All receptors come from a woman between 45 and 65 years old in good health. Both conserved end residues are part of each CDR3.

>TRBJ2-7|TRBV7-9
CASSPGTDEQYF
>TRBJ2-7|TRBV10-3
CAISAESGRLNEQYF
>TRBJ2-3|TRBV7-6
CASSDPQSDTQYF
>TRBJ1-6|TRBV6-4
CASSDAGSNSPLHF
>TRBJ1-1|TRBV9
CASSVGDSVGAFF
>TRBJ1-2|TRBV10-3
CAIRDDQGIGYTF
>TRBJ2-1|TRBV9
CASSDLSGANYNEQFF
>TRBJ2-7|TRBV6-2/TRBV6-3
CASSYPQGSTYEQYF
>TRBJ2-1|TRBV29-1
CSVKAGSLSEQFF
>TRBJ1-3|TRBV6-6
CATTEGPGNTIYF
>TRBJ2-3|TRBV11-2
CASSKIAGGPKTDTQYF
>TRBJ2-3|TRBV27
CATTAENTDTQYF
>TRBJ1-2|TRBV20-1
CSARVQGYGSGYTF
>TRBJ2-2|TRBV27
CASSSYQGPRELFF
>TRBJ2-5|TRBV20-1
CSAQTGGETQYF
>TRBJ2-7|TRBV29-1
CSVAWTGGAYEQYF
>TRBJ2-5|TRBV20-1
CSARGLAGAKGETQYF
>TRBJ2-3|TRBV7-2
CASSWPGGSGRRSSTDTQYF
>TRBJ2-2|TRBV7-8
CASTPRGGRASEELFF
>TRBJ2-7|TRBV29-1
CSAAWDRYEQYF
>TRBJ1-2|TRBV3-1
CASSQDHRGGYGYTF
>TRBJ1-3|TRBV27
CASSLTGYPGNTIYF
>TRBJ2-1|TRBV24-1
CATSGTGEAYNEQFF
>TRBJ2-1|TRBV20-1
CSAEWAYNEQFF
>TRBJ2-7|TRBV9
CASSATGGSYEQYF
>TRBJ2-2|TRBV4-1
CASSQVRSSTTGELFF
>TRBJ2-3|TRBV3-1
CASSFGLAGEGSDTQYF
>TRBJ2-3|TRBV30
CAWSPPVVAQYF
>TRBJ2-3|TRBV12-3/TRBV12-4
CASSLGPGVTDTQYF
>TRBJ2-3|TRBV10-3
CAISDKRTQYF
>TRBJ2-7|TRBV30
CAWSGTSDEQYF
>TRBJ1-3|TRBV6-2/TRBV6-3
CASRTARANTIYF
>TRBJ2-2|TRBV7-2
CASRLRGTGELFF
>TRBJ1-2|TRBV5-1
CASSNNRDGYTF
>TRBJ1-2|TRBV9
CASSVVSADGYTF
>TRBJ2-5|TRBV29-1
CSVEPPTDILGETQYF
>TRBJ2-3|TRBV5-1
CASSPGGGTDTQYF
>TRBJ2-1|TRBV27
CASSLREGINEQFF
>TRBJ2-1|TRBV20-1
CSAPISGGTTEQSSYNEQFF
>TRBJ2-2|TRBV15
CATSRGEGKELFF
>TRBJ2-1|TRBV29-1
CSAIGLAGYNEQFF
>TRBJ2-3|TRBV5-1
CASRKAGLGTDTQYF
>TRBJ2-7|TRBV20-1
CSARGQGIEYF
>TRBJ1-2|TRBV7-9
CASTVEGGRDGYTF
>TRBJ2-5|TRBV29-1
CSVEIPTMGQETQYF
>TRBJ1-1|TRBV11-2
CASSLAGRVLSAFF
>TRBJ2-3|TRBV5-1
CASSFLAGIPDTQYF
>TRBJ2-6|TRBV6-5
CASSRKDPIYISGANVLTF
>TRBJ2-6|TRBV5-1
CASSKAASGRTSGANVLTF
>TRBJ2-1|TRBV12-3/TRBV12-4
CASSLKTDGEQFF
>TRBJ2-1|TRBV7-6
CASRQSGASPVNEQFF
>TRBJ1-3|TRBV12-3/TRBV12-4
CASRKNAGSGNTIYF
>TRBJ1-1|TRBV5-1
CASSLDSYMNTEAFF